These 22 T cell receptor beta chains were sequenced from one sample in a study of T cells in Graves' hyperthyroidism and ophthalmopathy. Amplification targeted TCR beta CDR3 regions from RNA transcripts. The HTBI primer set was used in a first-round RT-PCR of the TCR CDR3. TCRdb re-called the multiplex PCR reads with MiXCR, one entry per CDR3 protein. This table holds about 460,000 distinct CDR3 sequences, approximately 23% found once. Sequenced: blood. These receptors were collected from a woman in her 70s with Graves' ophthalmopathy.

J is TRBJ2-7 and V is TRBV12-3 or TRBV12-4; tentatively, D is TRBD2 (5 bases). The germline V and J ends were trimmed by 6 bases and 6 bases, with 15 bases remaining between them. The CDR3 extends over 13 amino acids. CDR3 coding DNA: TGTGCCAGCAGCTCCCTCCTGAGCGGCGAGCAGTACTTC. The encoded protein is CASSSLLSGEQYF.

This clonotype has a handful of counts. The genes are TRBV5-1 and TRBJ2-4, with D perhaps matching TRBD1 or TRBD2 (6 bases each). The CDR3 is 14 amino acids. Deletions cut 4 bases from V and 6 bases from J, with 14 bases between. Germline V lookup: CDR1 SGHRS, CDR2 YFSETQ. The CDR3 region has the DNA TGCGCCAGCAGCCCCGGGGGCACGGGAAACATTCAGTACTTC. Its translation: CASSPGGTGNIQYF.

The chain links TRBV4-1 to TRBJ2-3; D gene ambiguous. The germline V gene encodes CDR1 MGHRA and CDR2 YSYEKL. CDR3 length: 17 amino acids. V dropped 1 base and J dropped 0 bases, with 14 bases sitting between them. The CDR3 spells CASSQVEGQPSTDTQYF. DNA for the CDR3: TGCGCCAGCAGCCAAGTCGAAGGCCAACCTAGCACAGATACGCAGTATTTT.

This clonotype has just a few counts. This chain joins TRBV14 and TRBJ1-3; D is possibly TRBD1 (5 bases). Germline lookup yields CDR1 SGHDN and CDR2 FVKESK. V lost 1 base and J lost 1, with 11 bases in between. CDR3 length: 16 residues. The CDR3 DNA is TGTGCCAGCAGCCAAGTCGGGGGTGTGTCTGGAAACACCATATATTTT. Its translation is CASSQVGGVSGNTIYF.

The chain couples TRBV5-1 to TRBJ1-4; maybe TRBD1 (5 bases). CDR1 and CDR2 from the germline V gene are SGHRS and YFSETQ. The CDR3 length is 16 residues. Trimming took off 0 bases at V and 3 bases at J, with 12 bases between the two ends. This CDR3 reads CASSLAPGGANEKLFF. CDR3 sequence (DNA): TGCGCCAGCAGCTTGGCCCCGGGGGGAGCTAATGAAAAACTGTTTTTT.

The J gene is TRBJ2-3, the V gene TRBV10-3; TRBD2 aligns across 8 bases. The germline V gene has CDR1 ENHRY and CDR2 SYGVKD. The CDR3 is made up of 17 amino acids. The J segment lost 0 bases and the V segment lost 2 bases, leaving 7 bases of the junction unmatched. The CDR3 DNA follows: TGTGCCATCAGTGAGACTAGCGGAGCCTCTAGCACAGATACGCAGTATTTT. It yields the protein CAISETSGASSTDTQYF.

This clonotype has a handful of counts. V and J are TRBV28 and TRBJ1-4, with no clear D. Germline CDR1 and CDR2: MDHEN and SYDVKM. This CDR3 is 15 amino acids long. The V gene lost 1 base and the J gene lost 7 bases, with 13 bases spanning the gap. The CDR3 coding sequence is TGTGCCAGCAGTTTATCGTCTGGGCCGGGTGAAAAACTGTTTTTT. Its translation is CASSLSSGPGEKLFF.

This sequence joins TRBV5-6 and TRBJ2-7, with D possibly TRBD2 on 6 matching bases. The CDR3 runs to 13 residues. The V and J ends lost 1 base and 6 bases respectively, with 11 bases between them. Germline V CDR1 and CDR2: SGHDT, YYEEEE. The CDR3 sequence is CASSLWGGSEQYF. The CDR3 DNA sequence: TGTGCCAGCAGCTTGTGGGGAGGTTCCGAGCAGTACTTC.

V gene TRBV20-1 combines with J gene TRBJ2-4, with D perhaps TRBD1 (6 bases). Germline CDR1 is DFQATT and CDR2 is SNEGSKA (reference sequence). The germline V and J ends were trimmed by 6 bases and 0 bases, with 15 bases remaining between them. CDR3 length: 15 residues. The CDR3 here is CSAPPGHIAKNIQYF. The CDR3, as DNA: TGCAGTGCGCCGCCGGGACACATAGCCAAAAACATTCAGTACTTC.

This clonotype has only a few counts. The chain joins TRBV5-6 to TRBJ2-7; tentative D call: TRBD2 (5 bases). With 1 base removed from V and 2 bases from J, the gap between germline ends came to 13 bases. The CDR3 spans 15 residues. Germline V gene sequence: CDR1 SGHDT, CDR2 YYEEEE. In DNA form, the CDR3 reads TGTGCCAGCAGCTTGTTTGCGGGTGTAGCCTACGAGCAGTACTTC. This gives the protein CASSLFAGVAYEQYF.

This clonotype has just a few counts. This sequence joins TRBV12-3 or TRBV12-4 and TRBJ2-1, with 10 bases fitting TRBD2. Unmatched junction bases numbered 6, after V lost 7 bases and J lost 6 bases. The CDR3 contains 14 residues. In nucleotides, the CDR3 is TGTGCCAGCAAATCTAGCGGGAGAAGCAATGAGCAGTTCTTC. Amino acid sequence: CASKSSGRSNEQFF.

This chain uses TRBV6-4 with TRBJ2-3; D gene ambiguous. With 7 bases removed from V and 2 bases from J, the gap between germline ends came to 16 bases. The CDR3 contains 15 residues. CDR1 and CDR2 (germline): MRHNA, SNTAGT. CDR3 loop: CASTLRSAATDTQYF. DNA for the CDR3: TGTGCCAGCACCCTGAGGTCGGCAGCCACAGATACGCAGTATTTT.

Concerning this clonotype: At one boundary the junction diverges from the germline segment, which might be a read error. V usage is TRBV30 and J usage is TRBJ1-6, with D tentatively TRBD1 (6 bases). CDR3 length: 14 amino acids. Germline V gene data show CDR1 as GTSNPN and CDR2 as SVGIG (reference sequence). This chain's CDR3 is CAWSRGAWNSPLHF. CDR3 sequence (DNA): TGTGCATGGAGCCGGGGGGCCTGGAATTCACCCCTCCACTTT.

This clonotype has at least ten counts. The V gene is TRBV27, the J gene TRBJ2-7; a weak D match, TRBD2 (5 bases). Per germline, CDR1 MNHEY and CDR2 SMNVEV (reference sequence). There are 15 residues in the CDR3. Trimming took 8 bases from V and 0 from J, leaving 17 bases between them. The CDR3 spells CASRIRSEGSYEQYF. The CDR3 DNA reads as TGTGCCAGCCGAATTAGGAGTGAGGGCTCCTACGAGCAGTACTTC.

This clonotype came up many times. The rearrangement links TRBV6-2 or TRBV6-3 to TRBJ2-7; unclear D gene. The CDR3 has 12 amino acids. V lost 5 bases, J lost 3 bases, and 8 bases lay in between. CDR1 and CDR2 from the germline V gene are MNHEY and SVGEGT. DNA for the CDR3: TGTGCCAGCAGTCACACCAACTACGAGCAGTACTTC. This translates into CASSHTNYEQYF.

The chain recombines TRBV9 with TRBJ2-1; 12 bases match TRBD2. The CDR3 has 19 amino acids. The junction had 16 bases not matched to a gene; V was cut back by 3 bases and J by 6 bases. From germline, CDR1 is SGDLS and CDR2 YYNGEE. The CDR3 DNA follows: TGTGCCAGCAGCGCCGGCCCGAACCGGACTAGCGGGATATTCAATGAGCAGTTCTTC. Its translation: CASSAGPNRTSGIFNEQFF.

This clonotype was observed a handful of times. The chain combines TRBV6-1 with TRBJ2-7; D is possibly TRBD2 (6 bases). Deletions cut 8 bases from V and 3 bases from J, with 14 bases between. Germline CDR1 reads MNHNS; CDR2 reads SASEGT. The CDR3 is made up of 13 amino acids. In DNA form, the CDR3 reads TGTGCCAGCGATGAGGGAGGCGGCTACGAGCAGTACTTC. Translated, it gives CASDEGGGYEQYF.

This clonotype was counted a few times. The chain couples TRBV19 to TRBJ2-4, with 7 bases lining up with TRBD1. The CDR3 length is 15 residues. CDR1 is LNHDA, CDR2 SQIVND, per germline (reference sequence). V gave up 9 bases and J gave up 3 bases; unmatched junction bases: 11. CDR3 bases: TGTGCCAGCCAAGCCCAGGGGGTAGTCAAAAACATTCAGTACTTC. Encoded protein: CASQAQGVVKNIQYF.

V usage is TRBV10-3 and J usage is TRBJ2-5; 13 nucleotides line up with TRBD2. CDR3 length: 13 amino acids. Germline CDR1 is ENHRY and CDR2 is SYGVKD. After removal of 6 bases from V and 9 bases from J, the junction contained 4 bases not matched to a gene. The CDR3 here is CAIRPGLAGSQYF. CDR3 DNA: TGTGCCATCAGACCGGGACTAGCGGGATCCCAGTACTTC.

The V gene is TRBV5-1, the J gene TRBJ2-5; possible D gene TRBD2, 6 bases. Trimming stripped 8 bases from V and 5 bases from J, with 13 bases between. This CDR3 is built from 12 residues. Germline CDR1 and CDR2: SGHRS and YFSETQ. CDR3 DNA: TGCGCCAGTCGACGGGGGTGGGAGACCCAGTACTTC. Its translation is CASRRGWETQYF.

In this sample, this clonotype turned up a few times. V is TRBV28 and J is TRBJ2-7; 14 nucleotides line up with TRBD2. J gave up 6 bases and V 4 bases, and 14 bases lay outside the gene matches. The CDR3 is made up of 18 amino acids. Germline V gene lookup returns CDR1 MDHEN and CDR2 SYDVKM. This CDR3 is CASSSHPTGTSGSSEQYF. Written as DNA, the CDR3 is TGTGCCAGCAGTTCTCACCCCACCGGGACTAGCGGGAGTTCCGAGCAGTACTTC.

This clonotype has ten or more counts. The chain couples TRBV7-2 to TRBJ2-3; 11 bases fit TRBD2. J gave up 2 bases and V 1 base, and 11 bases lay outside the gene matches. The length of the CDR3 is 19 residues. CDR1 is SGHTA, CDR2 FQGNSA, per germline. CDR3 residues: CASSLVASGLAANTDTQYF. CDR3 in DNA: TGTGCCAGCAGCTTAGTGGCGTCGGGACTAGCGGCTAACACAGATACGCAGTATTTT. Full variable domain (missing parts from reference TRBV7-2 and TRBJ2-3): GAGVSQSPSNKVTEKGKDVELRCDPISGHTALYWYRQSLGQGLEFLIYFQGNSAPDKSGLPSDRFSAERTGGSVSTLTIQRTQQEDSAVYLCASSLVASGLAANTDTQYFGPGTRLTVL.